These 25 T cell receptor beta chains came from one sample sequenced in a study of cytomegalovirus exposure and HLA in healthy donors. PCR employed 60 Vbeta and 13 Jbeta primers. Repertoires were generated with immunoSEQ multiplex PCR, while TCRdb's copy carries only in-frame clones and drops some. The sample has approximately 160,000 clones; about 80% are singletons. Sequenced: PBMCs. The source is a man aged 30 to 45 in good health and CMV-seropositive.

The rearrangement links TRBV27 to TRBJ1-3; TRBD1 agrees at 12 bases. The germline V gene encodes CDR1 MNHEY and CDR2 SMNVEV (reference sequence). The CDR3 contains 16 residues. V shed 8 bases, J shed 3 bases, and the junction held 8 bases outside the gene matches. The CDR3 nucleotides are TGTGCCAGCGGGACAGGGGGCATCATGGGTGGAAACACCATATATTTT. Translating it yields CASGTGGIMGGNTIYF.

This clone was picked up a small number of times. The genes are TRBV9 and TRBJ2-2; D not resolved. The V gene's germline CDR1 is SGDLS and CDR2 YYNGEE. V lost 0 bases, J lost 7 bases, and 7 bases lay in between. The CDR3 totals 13 residues. The DNA for the CDR3 is TGTGCCAGCAGCGTAGATCCAGGCGGGGAGCTGTTTTTT. This sequence encodes CASSVDPGGELFF.

The chain joins TRBV28 to TRBJ2-4, with 8 bases aligning to TRBD1. Germline V gives CDR1 MDHEN, CDR2 SYDVKM. Trimming at V came to 3 bases and at J to 6 bases, leaving 7 bases not matched to a gene. CDR3 length equals 15 residues. The CDR3 spells CASSLSGTGINIQYF. CDR3 nucleotide sequence: TGTGCCAGCAGTTTGTCCGGGACAGGTATAAACATTCAGTACTTC.

This sequence joins TRBV5-6 and TRBJ1-1; D perhaps matches TRBD1 (6 bases). Between the trimmed V and J ends, which lost 4 bases and 1 base, there was a span of 17 bases. Looked up from germline, CDR1 is SGHDT and CDR2 is YYEEEE. The CDR3 sequence is 16 residues long. The CDR3 nucleotides are TGTGCCAGCAGCGGATGGGGGCTCATACAGAACACTGAAGCTTTCTTT. Protein sequence: CASSGWGLIQNTEAFF.

This clone has more than one count but fewer than ten. The rearrangement links TRBV5-4 to TRBJ1-3; tentative D call: TRBD1 (5 bases). The CDR3 is 16 amino acids. Trimming took 0 bases from V and 4 from J, leaving 14 bases between them. Germline CDR1 reads SGHNT; CDR2 reads YYREEE (reference sequence). The CDR3 region is CASSLGGQITGNTIYF. In DNA form, the CDR3 reads TGTGCCAGCAGCTTGGGGGGCCAAATAACGGGAAACACCATATATTTT.

The genes are TRBV9 and TRBJ2-2; possibly TRBD1 for D (5 bases). This CDR3 spans 16 amino acids. With 2 bases removed from V and 2 bases from J, the gap between germline ends came to 13 bases. Germline V gene lookup returns CDR1 SGDLS and CDR2 YYNGEE. The CDR3, as DNA: TGTGCCAGCAGCGTCTCTGGGGCGGCTAACACCGGGGAGCTGTTTTTT. Its protein is CASSVSGAANTGELFF.

This clone was observed a handful of times. This chain uses TRBV4-3 with TRBJ1-1, with 8 positions matching TRBD1. J was trimmed by 4 bases and V by 0 bases; bases with no gene match: 4. Germline V CDR1 and CDR2: LGHNA, YSLEER. This CDR3 spans 15 amino acids. The CDR3 spells CASSQDLTGGTEAFF. The DNA of the CDR3 is TGCGCCAGCAGCCAAGATCTCACAGGGGGCACTGAAGCTTTCTTT.

The chain carries TRBV6-1 and TRBJ2-7; 8 bases fit TRBD2. The CDR3 is made up of 15 amino acids. Trimming took 2 bases from V and 8 from J; bases not matched to a gene: 11. Per germline, CDR1 MNHNS and CDR2 SASEGT. CDR3 sequence reads: CASSERGRGALQQYF. The CDR3, as DNA: TGTGCCAGCAGTGAACGCGGGCGGGGGGCCTTACAGCAGTACTTC.

On this clone itself: A read error may produce the germline difference seen at one junction end. V is TRBV7-9 and J is TRBJ1-4, with D perhaps TRBD1 (6 bases). Germline CDR1 and CDR2: SEHNR and FQNEAQ (reference sequence). The CDR3 contains 16 residues. The CDR3 sequence is CSSSLARGGLNEKLFF. The CDR3 DNA reads TGTTCCAGCAGCTTAGCGCGAGGGGGTCTTAATGAAAAACTGTTTTTT.

The rearrangement joins TRBV5-3 to TRBJ2-7; D unresolved. TRBV5-3 is reported as an ORF; its role is uncertain. This CDR3 comprises 12 residues. The CDR3, as DNA: TGTTTAAAGATGGGCCGAAAGTACGAGCAGTACTTC. Translated: CLKMGRKYEQYF.

The chain uses TRBV19 and TRBJ2-2; D may be TRBD1 (5 bases). V shed 1 base and J shed 7 bases, with 13 bases lying between them. This CDR3 has 15 amino acids. Germline loops: CDR1 LNHDA, CDR2 SQIVND (reference sequence). CDR3 amino acids: CASSIAQGLIGELFF. The CDR3 region has the DNA TGTGCCAGTAGTATAGCGCAGGGCCTGATCGGGGAGCTGTTTTTT.

V usage is TRBV7-2 and J usage is TRBJ2-5; 7 nucleotides line up with TRBD1. The germline CDR1 and CDR2 sequences are SGHTA and FQGNSA. This CDR3 spans 18 amino acids. The V segment lost 3 bases and the J segment 0 bases; nucleotides outside the gene matches: 13. The DNA for the CDR3 is TGTGCCAGCAGCTTTCTCTCGAGACAGGGAGTGTACCAAGAGACCCAGTACTTC. Translation gives CASSFLSRQGVYQETQYF.

V gene TRBV27 combines with J gene TRBJ2-3, with D possibly TRBD2 on 7 matching bases. The V end was cut by 2 bases, the J end by 2 bases, with 14 bases between. Germline loops: CDR1 MNHEY, CDR2 SMNVEV (reference sequence). CDR3 length: 16 amino acids. The CDR3 spells CASSLGGGGLTDTQYF. For the CDR3, the DNA is TGTGCCAGCAGTTTAGGAGGGGGGGGCCTCACAGATACGCAGTATTTT.

The chain couples TRBV5-6 to TRBJ2-7; the match to TRBD2 covers 14 bases. Per germline, CDR1 SGHDT and CDR2 YYEEEE. The V segment lost 3 bases and the J segment 5 bases; nucleotides outside the gene matches: 13. The CDR3 extends over 18 amino acids. This chain's CDR3 is CASSYMLRTSGRSNEQYF. The CDR3 coding sequence is TGTGCCAGCAGCTACATGCTCCGGACTAGCGGGAGGTCCAACGAGCAGTACTTC.

The chain joins TRBV6-7 to TRBJ2-3; the match to TRBD2 covers 7 bases. TRBV6-7 is classed as an ORF, of uncertain function. The CDR3 has 16 residues. The V segment lost 6 bases and the J segment 4 bases; nucleotides outside the gene matches: 13. CDR3 DNA: TGTGCCAGCAGCCCACTTGGCGGGGGACGCGCAGATACGCAGTATTTT. Its protein is CASSPLGGGRADTQYF.

This clone was seen a few times. The rearrangement uses TRBV4-2 and TRBJ2-1, with 13 bases matching TRBD2. The CDR3 runs to 19 residues. V trimming: 2 bases; J trimming: 0 bases; junction bases outside the gene matches: 7. CDR1 and CDR2 from the germline V gene are LGHNA and YNFKEQ. CDR3 amino acids: CASSQSGLAGTSSYNEQFF. In DNA, the CDR3 is TGTGCCAGCAGCCAATCGGGACTAGCGGGGACGAGCTCCTACAATGAGCAGTTCTTC.

The V and J genes are TRBV6-1 and TRBJ2-7, with D possibly matching TRBD1 (6 bases). Germline values: CDR1 MNHNS, CDR2 SASEGT. The CDR3 is 17 residues long. V was shortened by 2 bases and J by 3 bases, with 20 bases between the two germline ends. The CDR3 sequence is CASSEWFQGMVFYEQYF. CDR3 DNA sequence: TGTGCCAGCAGTGAATGGTTTCAGGGGATGGTATTCTACGAGCAGTACTTC.

The chain is built from TRBV7-8 and TRBJ1-5; 12 bases fit TRBD1. CDR3 length equals 15 residues. The V gene end was trimmed by 5 bases and the J gene end by 3 bases; junction bases not matched to a gene: 2. Germline V gene lookup returns CDR1 SGHVS and CDR2 FQNEAQ. The CDR3 is CASSRDRGPNQPQHF. The CDR3 nucleotides are TGTGCCAGCAGCAGGGACAGGGGGCCCAATCAGCCCCAGCATTTT.

The chain is built from TRBV6-1 and TRBJ1-4; D might be TRBD1 (6 bases). CDR1 is MNHNS, CDR2 SASEGT, per germline. The ends were cut back, 2 bases at V and 3 bases at J, with 16 bases in the middle. This CDR3 is built from 17 residues. The chain's CDR3 is CASSELYGQLSNEKLFF. The DNA of the CDR3 is TGTGCCAGCAGTGAATTATACGGACAGCTATCTAATGAAAAACTGTTTTTT.

This clone appeared a single time. This chain connects TRBV7-9 to TRBJ1-1; 8 bases line up with TRBD1. Looked up from germline, CDR1 is SEHNR and CDR2 is FQNEAQ (reference sequence). J was trimmed by 4 bases and V by 1 base; bases with no gene match: 5. This CDR3 is 15 amino acids long. DNA for the CDR3: TGTGCCAGCAGCTTAGGCGGACAGGGTGGCACTGAAGCTTTCTTT. Translating it yields CASSLGGQGGTEAFF.

The rearrangement uses TRBV30 and TRBJ1-3, with no clear D. The CDR3 sequence is 15 residues long. V shed 3 bases and J shed 0 bases, with 12 bases lying between them. The germline CDR1 and CDR2 sequences are GTSNPN and SVGIG (reference sequence). In DNA, the CDR3 is TGTGCCTGGAGCCCAACCAGGCACTCTGGAAACACCATATATTTT. Amino acid sequence: CAWSPTRHSGNTIYF.

This chain joins TRBV11-2 and TRBJ1-4, with 7 bases fitting TRBD1. Germline V gene data show CDR1 as SGHAT and CDR2 as FQNNGV. The CDR3 runs to 16 residues. The V segment lost 5 bases and the J segment 0 bases; nucleotides outside the gene matches: 6. In DNA form, the CDR3 reads TGTGCCAGCAGCGTGGGACAGTACACAACTAATGAAAAACTGTTTTTT. Its translation is CASSVGQYTTNEKLFF.

The genes are TRBV10-3 and TRBJ1-6; no definite D call. V lost 0 bases to trimming and J lost 6 bases, with 12 bases between them. CDR1 and CDR2 (germline): ENHRY, SYGVKD. The CDR3 has 16 amino acids. The CDR3 DNA sequence: TGTGCCATCAGTGAGTCGATAGCACGGTCTAATTCACCCCTCCACTTT. It is translated as CAISESIARSNSPLHF.

The chain joins TRBV9 to TRBJ2-1; TRBD1 aligns across 10 bases. The junction had 5 bases not matched to a gene; V was cut back by 0 bases and J by 8 bases. Germline V gives CDR1 SGDLS, CDR2 YYNGEE. The CDR3 covers 15 residues. This chain's CDR3 is CASSVVGTGVHEQFF. DNA of the CDR3: TGTGCCAGCAGCGTAGTCGGGACAGGGGTTCATGAGCAGTTCTTC.

The chain combines TRBV28 with TRBJ2-3, with a tentative D call TRBD1 (6 bases). The V gene's germline CDR1 is MDHEN and CDR2 SYDVKM. Trimming stripped 4 bases from V and 6 bases from J, with 20 bases between. The CDR3 extends over 16 amino acids. Here the CDR3 DNA reads TGTGCCAGCAGTTCCGATCCCCTAGGGGGTGACGATACGCAGTATTTT. Protein sequence: CASSSDPLGGDDTQYF.